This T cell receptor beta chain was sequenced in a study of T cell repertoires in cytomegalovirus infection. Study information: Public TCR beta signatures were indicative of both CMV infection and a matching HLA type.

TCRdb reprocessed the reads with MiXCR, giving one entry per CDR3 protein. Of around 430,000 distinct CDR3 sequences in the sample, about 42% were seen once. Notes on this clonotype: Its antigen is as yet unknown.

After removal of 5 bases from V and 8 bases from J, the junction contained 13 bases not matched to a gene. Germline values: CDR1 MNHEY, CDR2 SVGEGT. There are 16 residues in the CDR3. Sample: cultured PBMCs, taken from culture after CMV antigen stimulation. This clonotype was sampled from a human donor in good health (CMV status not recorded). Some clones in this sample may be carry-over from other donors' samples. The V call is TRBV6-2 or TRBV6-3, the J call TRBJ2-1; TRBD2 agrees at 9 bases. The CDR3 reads CASSRTGTSLRDEQFF. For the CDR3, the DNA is TGTGCCAGCAGTCGGACCGGGACTAGCCTCAGGGATGAGCAGTTCTTC.